Each of the 30 T cell receptor beta chains below was sequenced from the same sample in a study of T cell repertoires in cytomegalovirus infection. Via MiXCR, TCRdb re-called the reads, giving one row per CDR3 protein. The sample includes nearly 650,000 distinct CDR3 sequences, approximately 25% of them seen just once. Input material: CD8+ T cells from PBMCs. The receptors stem from a human donor in good health (CMV status not recorded). Some clones in this sample may be carry-over from other donors' samples.

The gene calls are TRBV2 and TRBJ1-1, with D hard to call. Germline V CDR1 and CDR2: SNHLY, FYNNEI. The CDR3 covers 16 residues. The ends were cut back, 2 bases at V and 0 bases at J, with 13 bases in the middle. The CDR3: CASSERGVVLNTEAFF. DNA for the CDR3: TGTGCCAGCAGTGAAAGAGGCGTGGTTTTGAACACTGAAGCTTTCTTT.

This rearrangement joins TRBV2 to TRBJ2-1; 8 bases map to TRBD2. Germline CDR1 SNHLY, CDR2 FYNNEI. The CDR3 loop spans 15 amino acids. The J segment lost 6 bases and the V segment lost 3 bases, leaving 7 bases of the junction unmatched. CDR3 loop: CASSDYREGTNEQFF. The DNA for the CDR3 is TGTGCCAGCAGTGATTACCGGGAGGGGACCAATGAGCAGTTCTTC.

This chain links TRBV11-2 with TRBJ1-1, with D maybe TRBD1 (6 bases). The germline CDR1 and CDR2 sequences are SGHAT and FQNNGV. V was pared by 10 bases and J by 1 base, with 22 bases between. The CDR3 runs to 16 residues. Here the CDR3 reads CANRRPGGSTNTEAFF. CDR3 coding DNA: TGTGCCAACAGACGCCCGGGGGGCAGCACGAACACTGAAGCTTTCTTT.

In its sample, this clonotype was seen a few times. This chain joins TRBV28 and TRBJ2-5; D assignment may be TRBD1 or TRBD2 (5 bases each). From germline, CDR1 is MDHEN and CDR2 SYDVKM. Trimming removed 5 bases at V and 5 bases at J, with 15 bases between. This CDR3 is built from 14 residues. CDR3 nucleotides: TGTGCCAGCAGTCACCGAAGGGACGGGGAGACCCAGTACTTC. The encoded protein is CASSHRRDGETQYF. The full variable domain, rest sourced from reference TRBV28 and TRBJ2-5, is DVKVTQSSRYLVKRTGEKVFLECVQDMDHENMFWYRQDPGLGLRLIYFSYDVKMKEKGDIPEGYSVSREKKERFSLILESASTNQTSMYLCASSHRRDGETQYFGPGTRLLVL.

This clonotype was observed at least ten times. The rearrangement uses TRBV7-6 and TRBJ2-3, with D maybe TRBD2 (6 bases). V was cut by 1 base and J by 4 bases, with 12 bases left in between. From germline, CDR1 is SGHVS and CDR2 FNYEAQ. The CDR3 runs to 15 residues. The CDR3 is CASSLEASVSDTQYF. CDR3 nucleotide sequence: TGTGCCAGCAGCTTAGAGGCTAGCGTATCAGATACGCAGTATTTT.

To note about this clonotype: A much bigger clone sits one base away, suggesting this may be a read error. CDR3 coding DNA: TGTGCCAGCACATCTGCGCGCAACACCGAGGAGCTGTTTTTT. It encodes CASTSARNTEELFF. The chain employs TRBV6-1 and TRBJ2-2; D is unclear. The CDR3 length is 14 residues. CDR1 MNHNS and CDR2 SASEGT come from the germline V gene.

This clonotype was observed a handful of times. The chain joins TRBV29-1 to TRBJ2-4; possibly TRBD1 for D (7 bases). V lost 4 bases, J lost 8 bases, and 18 bases lay in between. Germline assignment: CDR1 SQVTM and CDR2 ANQGSEA. This CDR3 has 14 amino acids. CDR3 sequence reads: CSVVQGGMTDIQYF. DNA of the CDR3: TGCAGCGTTGTGCAGGGGGGCATGACGGACATTCAGTACTTC.

This clonotype is a singleton in its sample. This may stem from a read error, because a much larger clone lies one nucleotide away. This chain uses TRBV7-4 with TRBJ2-7, with no clear D. Trimming took 5 bases from V and 7 from J, leaving 24 bases between them. The CDR3 has 16 residues. CDR1 is SGHVT and CDR2 is SQSDAQ in the germline V gene. The DNA for the CDR3 is TGTGCCAGCAGCGTAGGCCGCGGAAGGTCGGTTGATGAGCAGTACTTC. This translates into CASSVGRGRSVDEQYF. Using reference TRBV7-4 and TRBJ2-7 for the parts outside the CDR3, the full variable domain is GAGVSQSPRYKVAKRGRDVALRCDSISGHVTLYWYRQTLGQGSEVLTYSQSDAQRDKSGRPSGRFSAERPERSVSTLKIQRTEQGDSAVYLCASSVGRGRSVDEQYFGPGTRLTVT.

For this clonotype: This may be a read error, as it is one base from a much larger clone. V is TRBV7-6 and J is TRBJ2-2; 8 bases match TRBD2. With 10 bases clipped from V and 1 base from J, the junction kept 8 bases outside the gene matches. The germline V gene has CDR1 SGHVS and CDR2 FNYEAQ. This CDR3 comprises 15 residues. The CDR3 DNA reads as TGTGCCAACAGTCGTCGGGGGGGGAACACCGGGGAGCTGTTTTTT. Amino acid sequence: CANSRRGGNTGELFF.

The chain recombines TRBV7-9 with TRBJ1-1; D unclear. The length of the CDR3 is 13 residues. V lost 3 bases to trimming and J lost 4 bases, with 9 bases between them. Germline values: CDR1 SEHNR, CDR2 FQNEAQ (reference sequence). The chain's CDR3 is CASSFHVSTEAFF. As DNA, the CDR3 is TGTGCCAGCAGCTTCCATGTGAGCACTGAAGCTTTCTTT.

This clonotype was found many times. This chain uses TRBV7-8 with TRBJ1-1, with TRBD1 matching over 9 bases. This CDR3 has 14 amino acids. Trimming removed 3 bases from V and 7 bases from J; junction bases left unmatched: 6. Germline values: CDR1 SGHVS, CDR2 FQNEAQ. This CDR3 is CASSLVTGGREAFF. CDR3 nucleotide sequence: TGTGCCAGCAGCTTGGTGACAGGGGGGCGTGAAGCTTTCTTT.

About this clonotype: A much bigger clone sits one base away, suggesting this may be a read error. It is unclear where the CDR3 begins or ends on the DNA, so no DNA is shown, and the CDR3 is as TCRdb lists it. The gene calls are TRBV6-1 and TRBJ2-1; TRBD1, as called in the table, went unchecked against the DNA. The CDR3 region is 17 residues in length, termini included. Germline values: CDR1 MNHNS, CDR2 SASEGT. The CDR3 spells CASILGTGTELYNEQFF.

Only a few counts were recorded for this clonotype. This chain connects TRBV28 to TRBJ2-7; TRBD1 aligns across 7 bases. V trimming: 3 bases; J trimming: 6 bases; junction bases outside the gene matches: 11. Germline lookup yields CDR1 MDHEN and CDR2 SYDVKM. This CDR3 is 15 amino acids long. The CDR3 loop reads CASSLTTGSRFEQYF. The CDR3 coding sequence is TGTGCCAGCAGTTTGACGACAGGGAGTCGTTTCGAGCAGTACTTC.

V gene TRBV20-1 combines with J gene TRBJ1-2; D call uncertain. The germline gives CDR1 DFQATT, CDR2 SNEGSKA (reference sequence). CDR3 length: 13 amino acids. Between the trimmed V and J ends, which lost 5 bases and 7 bases, there was a span of 17 bases. The CDR3 spells CSALLPEVFGYTF. CDR3 sequence (DNA): TGCAGTGCTTTACTCCCCGAGGTCTTTGGCTACACCTTC.

The V gene is TRBV10-2, the J gene TRBJ2-7; 7 nucleotides align to TRBD1. V shed 5 bases, J shed 2 bases, and the junction held 6 bases outside the gene matches. Germline loops: CDR1 WSHSY, CDR2 SAAADI. This CDR3 region has 14 residues. DNA of the CDR3: TGCGCCAGCAGTCCGGGACAGTCGCCCTACGAGCAGTACGTC. This translates into CASSPGQSPYEQYV.

The CDR3 protein is CATSRFRDRGRGGELFF. The CDR3 DNA reads TGTGCCACCAGCAGGTTCCGGGACAGGGGGCGAGGCGGTGAGCTGTTTTTT. The chain joins TRBV15 to TRBJ2-2; 12 bases fit TRBD1. This CDR3 has 17 amino acids. Germline V gene lookup returns CDR1 LNHNV and CDR2 YYDKDF (reference sequence). The J segment lost 11 bases and the V segment lost 3 bases, leaving 13 bases of the junction unmatched.

The chain uses TRBV12-3 or TRBV12-4 and TRBJ2-3; 8 bases line up with TRBD2. This CDR3 has 16 amino acids. Unmatched junction bases numbered 6, after V lost 2 bases and J lost 2 bases. CDR3 in DNA: TGTGCCAGCAGTTTACAGGCGGGGGGCACCACAGATACGCAGTATTTT. Translated: CASSLQAGGTTDTQYF.

This clonotype was found many times. The chain uses TRBV7-2 and TRBJ1-3; maybe TRBD1 (6 bases). The CDR3 has 18 residues. Germline V gene data show CDR1 as SGHTA and CDR2 as FQGNSA. Trimming removed 2 bases from V and 0 bases from J, with 17 bases in between. In DNA, the CDR3 is TGTGCCAGCAGCTTACGATCCCAGGGGATGGGCTCTGGAAACACCATATATTTT. This sequence encodes CASSLRSQGMGSGNTIYF. The variable domain in full, with the rest retrieved from reference TRBV7-2 and TRBJ1-3, is GAGVSQSPSNKVTEKGKDVELRCDPISGHTALYWYRQSLGQGLEFLIYFQGNSAPDKSGLPSDRFSAERTGGSVSTLTIQRTQQEDSAVYLCASSLRSQGMGSGNTIYFGEGSWLTVV.

CDR3 sequence: CASTFRTEYNSPLHF. The CDR3 nucleotides read TGTGCCAGTACCTTCAGGACAGAATATAATTCACCCCTCCACTTT. The gene calls are TRBV19 and TRBJ1-6; D is perhaps TRBD1 (6 bases). This CDR3 region has 15 residues. Trimming stripped 7 bases from V and 4 bases from J, with 14 bases between. Germline values: CDR1 LNHDA, CDR2 SQIVND (reference sequence).

In this sample, this clonotype turned up many times. The gene calls are TRBV7-2 and TRBJ2-2, with 8 positions matching TRBD2. V lost 4 bases and J lost 3; bases outside the gene matches: 10. This CDR3 spans 17 amino acids. Germline assignment: CDR1 SGHTA and CDR2 FQGNSA. CDR3 residues: CASSYPGGGPDTGELFF. Here the CDR3 DNA reads TGTGCCAGCAGCTACCCGGGCGGGGGGCCGGACACCGGGGAGCTGTTTTTT.

This clonotype was seen many times. The J gene is TRBJ2-7, the V gene TRBV7-6; D uncertain. Per germline, CDR1 SGHVS and CDR2 FNYEAQ. V gave up 1 base and J gave up 2 bases, with 12 bases separating them. This CDR3 comprises 15 residues. CDR3 sequence (DNA): TGTGCCAGCAGCTTAGGGGGTACTCGAGCCTACGAGCAGTACTTC. Protein product: CASSLGGTRAYEQYF.

V and J are TRBV2 and TRBJ1-1; 8 nucleotides line up with TRBD1. CDR1 and CDR2 (germline): SNHLY, FYNNEI. This CDR3 comprises 16 residues. After removal of 1 base from V and 3 bases from J, the junction contained 7 bases not matched to a gene. The CDR3 protein is CASSEEGQGWDTEAFF. DNA of the CDR3: TGTGCCAGCAGTGAAGAAGGACAGGGTTGGGACACTGAAGCTTTCTTT.

CDR3 sequence reads: CASSHRDRGPETQYF. The CDR3 DNA reads TGTGCCAGCAGCCATAGGGACAGGGGGCCAGAGACCCAGTACTTC. This rearrangement joins TRBV7-9 to TRBJ2-5; 12 nucleotides align to TRBD1. Germline loops: CDR1 SEHNR, CDR2 FQNEAQ (reference sequence). V gave up 5 bases and J gave up 4 bases; unmatched junction bases: 5. The CDR3 is made up of 15 amino acids.

This clonotype has only a few counts. V and J are TRBV7-3 and TRBJ1-2, with 7 nucleotides matching TRBD1. Germline V gene data show CDR1 as SGHTA and CDR2 as FQGTGA. CDR3 length: 13 amino acids. Germline trimming cut 3 bases from V and 6 bases from J; bases unmatched to any gene: 4. The CDR3 coding sequence is TGTGCCAGCAGCTTCAGGGGGTCAGATGGCTACACCTTC. It codes for CASSFRGSDGYTF.

This clonotype was observed many times. V and J are TRBV20-1 and TRBJ1-1, with D hard to call. Germline V gene lookup returns CDR1 DFQATT and CDR2 SNEGSKA (reference sequence). V was pared by 0 bases and J by 5 bases, with 10 bases between. There are 13 residues in the CDR3. The DNA of the CDR3 is TGCAGTGCTAGAGATCGGTTGTTTACTGAAGCTTTCTTT. Translated: CSARDRLFTEAFF.

Many counts were recorded for this clonotype. The rearrangement joins TRBV6-9 to TRBJ1-5; unclear D gene. This CDR3 is 12 amino acids long. CDR1 MNHGY and CDR2 SVAAGI come from the germline V gene. V was cut by 1 base and J by 5 bases, with 3 bases left in between. The CDR3 is CASSYCDQPQHF. The CDR3, as DNA: TGTGCCAGCAGTTATTGTGATCAGCCCCAGCATTTT.

This clonotype was found a few times. This chain connects TRBV20-1 to TRBJ2-7; 7 positions agree with TRBD1. CDR1 DFQATT and CDR2 SNEGSKA come from the germline V gene (reference sequence). The J segment lost 7 bases and the V segment lost 0 bases, leaving 6 bases of the junction unmatched. CDR3 size: 13 residues. CDR3 DNA: TGCAGTGCTAGAGATCCCGACAGGGCGGAGCAGTACGTC. It translates to CSARDPDRAEQYV.

This clonotype was observed a handful of times. The chain employs TRBV7-6 and TRBJ2-5, with unresolved D. Trimming left V 3 bases short and J 6 bases short, with 8 bases between. Germline CDR1 is SGHVS and CDR2 is FNYEAQ. The CDR3 is 12 amino acids. CDR3 residues: CASSFDMKTQYF. The CDR3, as DNA: TGTGCCAGCAGCTTCGATATGAAGACCCAGTACTTC.

This clonotype was recorded many times. The CDR3 DNA follows: TGTGCCAGCTCGGGGGCAAGTAGCAATCAGCCCCAGCATTTT. This encodes CASSGASSNQPQHF. The chain employs TRBV6-1 and TRBJ1-5; TRBD1 might be the D (6 bases). CDR1 MNHNS and CDR2 SASEGT come from the germline V gene. V was shortened by 8 bases and J by 0 bases, with 11 bases between the two germline ends. The length of the CDR3 is 14 residues.

This clonotype was recorded a few times. This chain connects TRBV28 to TRBJ1-5; D unclear. The CDR3 extends over 14 amino acids. V shed 6 bases and J shed 5 bases, with 14 bases lying between them. Germline CDR1 MDHEN, CDR2 SYDVKM. The CDR3 nucleotides are TGTGCCAGCAGCCCGGACTGGAGTCATCAGCCCCAGCATTTT. It is translated as CASSPDWSHQPQHF.